The 20 T cell receptor beta chains below come from one sample, sequenced in a study of blood T cells in healthy people across ages. Next came a second PCR, run for roughly 6 to 11 cycles, which used a sample-barcoded 5' primer along with a J-beta primer mix. TCRdb itself ran the 5' RACE reads through MiXCR, one entry per CDR3 protein. The sample lists 500,000 to 650,000 distinct CDR3 sequences, around a quarter occurring once. These sequences were also reported in another study, on T cells of mothers and their children.

Material for sequencing was blood. Receptors originate from a boy between 2 and 10 years old in good health.

This clonotype was seen at least ten times. The chain joins TRBV9 to TRBJ2-3; TRBD2 aligns across 10 bases. Germline-derived CDR1 and CDR2 are SGDLS and YYNGEE. Losses at the gene ends were 3 bases for V and 3 bases for J; bases not matched to a gene: 7. The CDR3 consists of 16 residues. The CDR3 here is CASSAQVGLATDTQYF. In nucleotides, the CDR3 is TGTGCCAGCAGCGCCCAAGTGGGACTAGCGACAGATACGCAGTATTTT.

This clonotype occurred many times. V gene TRBV6-1 combines with J gene TRBJ2-2; D unresolved. Trimming removed 3 bases from V and 0 bases from J, with 5 bases in between. The CDR3 runs 14 residues. CDR1 and CDR2 from the germline V gene are MNHNS and SASEGT. The CDR3 nucleotides read TGTGCCAGCAGTGACACCGCGAACACCGGGGAGCTGTTTTTT. Protein: CASSDTANTGELFF.

A few counts support this clonotype. The CDR3: CAISEITDQPQHF. CDR3 DNA: TGTGCCATCAGTGAGATCACGGATCAGCCCCAGCATTTT. The genes are TRBV10-3 and TRBJ1-5, with unresolved D. Trimming shortened V by 2 bases and J by 5 bases, and 7 bases separated the two germline ends. The CDR3 runs 13 residues. Per germline, CDR1 ENHRY and CDR2 SYGVKD.

The V call is TRBV7-9, the J call TRBJ2-3; 9 nucleotides align to TRBD2. Trimming at V came to 1 base and at J to 3 bases, leaving 2 bases not matched to a gene. CDR1 SEHNR and CDR2 FQNEAQ come from the germline V gene (reference sequence). This CDR3 is 15 amino acids long. In DNA form, the CDR3 reads TGTGCCAGCAGCTTAGGAGGACTAGCGACAGATACGCAGTATTTT. Translation gives CASSLGGLATDTQYF.

The chain recombines TRBV20-1 with TRBJ2-5; D not certain. Germline V gives CDR1 DFQATT, CDR2 SNEGSKA (reference sequence). The V gene lost 6 bases and the J gene lost 3 bases, with 11 bases spanning the gap. The CDR3 is 12 residues long. The CDR3 region has the DNA TGCAGTGCCATCATAAGAGAAGAGACCCAGTACTTC. Residues: CSAIIREETQYF.

The J gene is TRBJ1-3, the V gene TRBV7-9; weak D call: TRBD1 (5 bases). The CDR3 is 15 amino acids. The germline V gene has CDR1 SEHNR and CDR2 FQNEAQ (reference sequence). The ends were cut back, 3 bases at V and 1 base at J, with 10 bases in the middle. This CDR3 reads CASSLRGTSGNTIYF. As DNA, the CDR3 is TGTGCCAGCAGCTTGAGAGGGACGTCTGGAAACACCATATATTTT.

The chain uses TRBV24-1 and TRBJ2-2; tentatively, D is TRBD1 (6 bases). V shed 4 bases and J shed 7 bases, with 12 bases lying between them. Germline V gives CDR1 KGHDR, CDR2 SFDVKD. There are 14 residues in the CDR3. This CDR3 reads CATSETGRVGELFF. The CDR3 bases are TGTGCCACCAGTGAGACAGGTCGGGTCGGGGAGCTGTTTTTT.

The chain combines TRBV30 with TRBJ2-7; a weak D match, TRBD1 (5 bases). The CDR3 is 13 residues long. The ends were cut back, 4 bases at V and 3 bases at J, with 13 bases in the middle. Germline values: CDR1 GTSNPN, CDR2 SVGIG (reference sequence). This CDR3 is CAWTGGRDYEQYF. The CDR3 DNA reads TGTGCCTGGACCGGCGGCAGGGACTACGAGCAGTACTTC.

This clonotype was counted a few times. The chain has TRBV12-3 or TRBV12-4 and TRBJ2-3, with 12 bases identical to TRBD2. V shed 2 bases and J 3 bases; nucleotides not matched to a gene: 3. The CDR3 spans 16 residues. Here the CDR3 reads CASSLSTSGSTDTQYF. The CDR3 DNA sequence: TGTGCCAGCAGTTTATCGACTAGCGGGAGTACAGATACGCAGTATTTT.

This clonotype has more than one count but fewer than ten. This chain connects TRBV14 to TRBJ1-3; D remains ambiguous. Trimming pared 6 bases from V and 4 bases from J, leaving 13 bases between. CDR1 is SGHDN and CDR2 is FVKESK in the germline V gene. This CDR3 spans 14 amino acids. CDR3 loop: CASRDQVAGNTIYF. CDR3 nucleotide sequence: TGTGCCAGCAGAGATCAAGTCGCCGGAAACACCATATATTTT.

A few counts support this clonotype. The chain recombines TRBV12-3 or TRBV12-4 with TRBJ2-7, with D perhaps matching TRBD1 (6 bases). There are 13 residues in the CDR3. Trimming left V 4 bases short and J 9 bases short, with 16 bases between. CDR3 residues: CASSSHRVLGQYF. CDR3 bases: TGTGCCAGCAGTTCCCACAGGGTTCTCGGGCAGTACTTC.

The V and J genes are TRBV4-1 and TRBJ2-3; 10 nucleotides align to TRBD2. Germline V lookup: CDR1 MGHRA, CDR2 YSYEKL. With V trimmed by 3 bases and J by 5 bases, 8 bases remained unmatched. The CDR3 consists of 16 residues. The CDR3 nucleotides are TGCGCCAGCAGCCAGGGGACTAGCGCCCGTCGAGATACGCAGTATTTT. It yields the protein CASSQGTSARRDTQYF.

The genes are TRBV7-8 and TRBJ2-1; D possibly corresponds to TRBD1 (5 bases). CDR1 is SGHVS and CDR2 is FQNEAQ in the germline V gene. The CDR3 covers 15 residues. The germline V and J ends were trimmed by 2 bases and 3 bases, with 11 bases remaining between them. The CDR3 DNA reads as TGTGCCAGCAGCTTACGCAGGGTGGACTACAATGAGCAGTTCTTC. This translates into CASSLRRVDYNEQFF. The full variable domain, its missing parts supplied by reference TRBV7-8 and TRBJ2-1, is GAGVSQSPRYKVAKRGQDVALRCDPISGHVSLFWYQQALGQGPEFLTYFQNEAQLDKSGLPSDRFFAERPEGSVSTLKIQRTQQEDSAVYLCASSLRRVDYNEQFFGPGTRLTVL.

This clonotype was observed a few times. J is TRBJ2-5 and V is TRBV29-1; D unclear. The CDR3 totals 12 residues. Trimming shortened V by 5 bases and J by 0 bases, and 7 bases separated the two germline ends. Germline CDR1 SQVTM, CDR2 ANQGSEA. The chain's CDR3 is CSVLANQETQYF. In nucleotides, the CDR3 is TGCAGCGTTTTGGCCAACCAAGAGACCCAGTACTTC.

The V call is TRBV10-3, the J call TRBJ2-5, with D uncertain. Judging by the DNA end, TRBJ2-1 fits better; the J call may be wrong. Germline V CDR1 and CDR2: ENHRY, SYGVKD. This CDR3 has 12 residues. The CDR3 nucleotides are TGTGCCATCAGTGAATCTGGCGATGGGCAGTTCTTC. It specifies CAISESGDGQFF.

This chain links TRBV7-9 with TRBJ1-1; no firm D call. Germline V gene sequence: CDR1 SEHNR, CDR2 FQNEAQ (reference sequence). This CDR3 has 14 amino acids. The ends were cut back, 1 base at V and 10 bases at J, with 16 bases in the middle. CDR3 region: CASSLGSTAGGAFF. CDR3 nucleotides: TGTGCCAGCAGCTTAGGGAGCACAGCGGGAGGAGCTTTCTTT. Full variable domain (missing parts from reference TRBV7-9 and TRBJ1-1): DTGVSQNPRHKITKRGQNVTFRCDPISEHNRLYWYRQTLGQGPEFLTYFQNEAQLEKSRLLSDRFSAERPKGSFSTLEIQRTEQGDSAMYLCASSLGSTAGGAFFGQGTRLTVV.

The CDR3 nucleotides read TGTGCCAGCAGCCGAGGAGTAAGTTCCGGCTACAATGAGCAGTTCTTC. This sequence encodes CASSRGVSSGYNEQFF. V and J are TRBV11-1 and TRBJ2-1; D is uncertain. Germline V gene sequence: CDR1 SGHAT, CDR2 FQDESV (reference sequence). V lost 5 bases and J lost 3, with 17 bases in between. The CDR3 is made up of 16 amino acids.

V and J are TRBV21-1 and TRBJ1-2; TRBD1 was called by the table and not checked on the DNA. TRBV21-1 is tagged as a pseudogene. CDR3 length equals 16 residues. The CDR3 loop reads CASRRPRGRLGYGYTF. DNA of the CDR3: TGTGCCAGCAGGCGACCACGGGGGCGATTGGGCTATGGCTACACCTTC.

The gene calls are TRBV19 and TRBJ2-5; perhaps TRBD2 as D (6 bases). CDR1 and CDR2 (germline): LNHDA, SQIVND (reference sequence). The CDR3 is 16 amino acids. With 5 bases removed from V and 4 bases from J, the gap between germline ends came to 20 bases. DNA for the CDR3: TGTGCCAGTAGTTCCCTAGCGTACGGCGTTCGAGAGACCCAGTACTTC. Translated, it gives CASSSLAYGVRETQYF.

In this sample, this clonotype turned up a few times. The chain links TRBV5-1 to TRBJ2-7; 11 nucleotides line up with TRBD2. The J call may be incorrect, as the DNA end agrees better with TRBJ2-1. Germline V gene lookup returns CDR1 SGHRS and CDR2 YFSETQ. This CDR3 is 15 amino acids long. The CDR3 bases are TGCGCCAGCAGCTTGGAGACTAGCGGGGTGGGTGAGCAGTTCTTC. Protein: CASSLETSGVGEQFF.